One and the same sample provided the 27 T cell receptor beta chains below, sequenced in a study of blood T cell repertoires in COVID-19. Assay: immunoSEQ multiplex PCR; the TCRdb copy retains only in-frame clones and omits some. The sample lists under 250,000 clones, approximately 83% seen once, with around 5.2% in the top ten. Sample: peripheral blood. These receptors were obtained from a human donor in a cohort sampled during active COVID-19.

The chain joins TRBV2 to TRBJ2-1; 12 bases agree with TRBD2. This CDR3 is 16 amino acids long. The V and J ends lost 11 bases and 3 bases, in that order; junction bases with no gene match: 11. Germline V gives CDR1 SNHLY, CDR2 FYNNEI. The CDR3 spells CASASGGAGLYNEQFF. For the CDR3, the DNA is TGTGCCTCGGCTAGCGGGGGGGCCGGCCTCTACAATGAGCAGTTCTTC.

The V gene is TRBV15, the J gene TRBJ2-2, with 9 nucleotides matching TRBD2. Trimming cost V 1 base and J 0 bases; bases outside gene matches: 3. Germline lookup yields CDR1 LNHNV and CDR2 YYDKDF (reference sequence). The CDR3 runs to 17 residues. DNA for the CDR3: TGTGCCACCAGCAGAGGATCTAGCGGGGCGAACACCGGGGAGCTGTTTTTT. Translated: CATSRGSSGANTGELFF.

V and J are TRBV10-3 and TRBJ1-3, with D perhaps matching TRBD1 (5 bases). With 0 bases removed from V and 0 bases from J, the gap between germline ends came to 12 bases. Germline loops: CDR1 ENHRY, CDR2 SYGVKD. This CDR3 is 17 amino acids long. The CDR3 sequence: CAISESQGLLSGNTIYF. In DNA, the CDR3 is TGTGCCATCAGTGAGTCTCAGGGACTCCTCTCTGGAAACACCATATATTTT.

The DNA of the CDR3 is TGTGCCAGCAGTTCCCGGATGCGACCGGACAGGGCTGGGATGAACACTGAAGCTTTCTTT. It yields the protein CASSSRMRPDRAGMNTEAFF. J is TRBJ1-1 and V is TRBV6-2 or TRBV6-3; 8 nucleotides line up with TRBD1. Germline CDR1 is MNHEY and CDR2 is SVGEGT. The length of the CDR3 is 20 residues. The J segment lost 0 bases and the V segment lost 4 bases, leaving 19 bases of the junction unmatched.

The rearrangement uses TRBV28 and TRBJ1-5; 8 positions match TRBD1. Germline V lookup: CDR1 MDHEN, CDR2 SYDVKM. The CDR3 contains 16 residues. V was pared by 4 bases and J by 4 bases, with 9 bases of the junction left unmatched. The CDR3 reads CASSSFGQGVNQPQHF. The CDR3 DNA reads as TGTGCCAGCAGTTCATTTGGACAGGGAGTAAATCAGCCCCAGCATTTT.

The chain carries TRBV2 and TRBJ2-7; possibly TRBD1 for D (6 bases). The length of the CDR3 is 14 residues. Germline loops: CDR1 SNHLY, CDR2 FYNNEI. The V and J ends lost 6 bases and 2 bases respectively, with 14 bases between them. The CDR3 nucleotides are TGTGCCAGCAGGGCGACAGGAAACCCCTACGAGCAGTACTTC. This codes for CASRATGNPYEQYF.

The J gene is TRBJ2-1, the V gene TRBV5-1; D ambiguous. In germline, CDR1 is SGHRS, CDR2 YFSETQ. The V end was cut by 1 base, the J end by 4 bases, with 15 bases between. The CDR3 is 16 amino acids. The CDR3 sequence is CASSLLPPGVYNEQFF. The CDR3 DNA reads TGCGCCAGCAGCTTGTTACCCCCCGGAGTTTACAATGAGCAGTTCTTC. Combining the CDR3 with reference TRBV5-1 and TRBJ2-1 gives the whole variable domain KAGVTQTPRYLIKTRGQQVTLSCSPISGHRSVSWYQQTPGQGLQFLFEYFSETQRNKGNFPGRFSGRQFSNSRSEMNVSTLELGDSALYLCASSLLPPGVYNEQFFGPGTRLTVL.

The chain recombines TRBV7-9 with TRBJ1-6; D not resolved. The germline V gene has CDR1 SEHNR and CDR2 FQNEAQ (reference sequence). Trimming took 1 base from V and 10 from J, leaving 8 bases between them. The length of the CDR3 is 13 residues. CDR3: CASSLVSTSPLHF. Written as DNA, the CDR3 is TGTGCCAGCAGCTTAGTGTCGACATCACCCCTCCACTTT.

On this clone: A read error may account for a junction end that differs from germline. This chain links TRBV7-7 with TRBJ2-3, with 10 bases lining up with TRBD2. There are 20 residues in the CDR3. Germline-derived CDR1 and CDR2 are SSHAT and FNYEAQ (reference sequence). The CDR3 is CASSFSSSGGYSLSTDTQYF. As DNA, the CDR3 is TGTGCTAGCAGCTTTAGTTCTAGCGGGGGCTACAGTCTTAGCACAGATACGCAGTATTTT.

The J gene is TRBJ2-3, the V gene TRBV20-1; 9 bases are shared with TRBD1. After removal of 3 bases from V and 8 bases from J, the junction contained 9 bases not matched to a gene. Germline V CDR1 and CDR2: DFQATT, SNEGSKA (reference sequence). The CDR3 is made up of 14 amino acids. The DNA for the CDR3 is TGCAGTGCTAGTTTCCCGGGACAGGGAGCTACGCAGTATTTT. It is translated as CSASFPGQGATQYF.

This clone was seen a few times. This chain uses TRBV5-1 with TRBJ1-4; possibly TRBD1 for D (5 bases). The V and J ends lost 5 bases and 8 bases respectively, with 16 bases between them. The CDR3 covers 14 residues. Germline values: CDR1 SGHRS, CDR2 YFSETQ. CDR3 residues: CASSTGLREEKLFF. CDR3 DNA sequence: TGCGCCAGCAGTACGGGACTTAGGGAAGAAAAACTGTTTTTT.

CDR3 bases: TGTGCCAGCAGCCATCCTCCGGGGACTTCAAACTCCTACGAGCAGTACTTC. Its protein product is CASSHPPGTSNSYEQYF. The J gene is TRBJ2-7, the V gene TRBV4-2; a possible D gene is TRBD2 (6 bases). V shed 3 bases and J shed 0 bases, with 18 bases lying between them. This CDR3 region has 17 residues. CDR1 and CDR2 from the germline V gene are LGHNA and YNFKEQ.

V is TRBV5-8 and J is TRBJ2-2; D gene ambiguous. CDR1 SGHTS and CDR2 YDEGEE come from the germline V gene. Deletions cut 2 bases from V and 6 bases from J, with 5 bases between. The CDR3 length is 12 residues. DNA for the CDR3: TGTGCCAGCAGCTTATCGGCCGGGGAGCTGTTTTTT. Its translation: CASSLSAGELFF.

The CDR3 DNA sequence: TGTGCCTGGAGTTGGACAGGGGTAAACACTGAAGCTTTCTTT. Protein sequence: CAWSWTGVNTEAFF. The rearrangement uses TRBV30 and TRBJ1-1, with TRBD1 matching over 9 bases. The germline V gene has CDR1 GTSNPN and CDR2 SVGIG (reference sequence). CDR3 length: 14 residues. The junction had 3 bases not matched to a gene; V was cut back by 2 bases and J by 2 bases.

This chain joins TRBV4-1 and TRBJ2-7, with TRBD2 as a possible D gene (6 bases). The CDR3 has 13 residues. Germline CDR1 reads MGHRA; CDR2 reads YSYEKL. Trimming shortened V by 2 bases and J by 7 bases, and 12 bases separated the two germline ends. The CDR3 reads CASSQLGAGEQYF. In DNA form, the CDR3 reads TGCGCCAGCAGCCAACTAGGGGCGGGGGAGCAGTACTTC.

This clone has a handful of counts. This sequence joins TRBV5-4 and TRBJ2-3; possibly TRBD1 for D (5 bases). The CDR3 extends over 14 amino acids. V was pared by 4 bases and J by 4 bases, with 13 bases between. Germline V gene sequence: CDR1 SGHNT, CDR2 YYREEE (reference sequence). For the CDR3, the DNA is TGTGCCAGCAGCCCCAGTTCAGGGTCAGATACGCAGTATTTT. This translates into CASSPSSGSDTQYF. Variable domain in full (rest from reference TRBV5-4 and TRBJ2-3): ETGVTQSPTHLIKTRGQQVTLRCSSQSGHNTVSWYQQALGQGPQFIFQYYREEENGRGNFPPRFSGLQFPNYSSELNVNALELDDSALYLCASSPSSGSDTQYFGPGTRLTVL.

The J gene is TRBJ2-7, the V gene TRBV30; D is ambiguous. This CDR3 is built from 11 residues. Germline V gene data show CDR1 as GTSNPN and CDR2 as SVGIG (reference sequence). V lost 8 bases to trimming and J lost 4 bases, with 12 bases between them. DNA of the CDR3: TGTGCCCGTAAGCAGGCTTACGAGCAGTACTTC. This gives the protein CARKQAYEQYF.

This chain links TRBV28 with TRBJ2-7, with a tentative D call TRBD1 (5 bases). In germline, CDR1 is MDHEN, CDR2 SYDVKM. The V and J ends lost 2 bases and 0 bases respectively, with 11 bases between them. The CDR3 sequence is 15 residues long. The CDR3 nucleotides are TGTGCCAGCAGTTTAGACAGTGCCGCCTCCTACGAGCAGTACTTC. It encodes CASSLDSAASYEQYF.

This clone was observed a handful of times. The chain has TRBV27 and TRBJ2-1; maybe TRBD2 (6 bases). Trimming shortened V by 4 bases and J by 11 bases, and 12 bases separated the two germline ends. CDR3 length equals 12 residues. The germline V gene has CDR1 MNHEY and CDR2 SMNVEV (reference sequence). The CDR3 DNA follows: TGTGCCAGCAGTTCATTAGCGGAGAAGCAGTTCTTC. Translation gives CASSSLAEKQFF.

The chain has TRBV27 and TRBJ2-3; D is uncertain. V was cut by 6 bases and J by 2 bases, with 6 bases left in between. CDR1 and CDR2 from the germline V gene are MNHEY and SMNVEV (reference sequence). The length of the CDR3 is 12 residues. CDR3 loop: CASSRDTDTQYF. Written as DNA, the CDR3 is TGTGCCAGCAGCCGAGACACAGATACGCAGTATTTT.

This chain links TRBV9 with TRBJ1-3; D possibly corresponds to TRBD1 (6 bases). V was clipped by 3 bases and J by 4 bases, with 11 bases between them. The CDR3 totals 14 residues. Germline CDR1 SGDLS, CDR2 YYNGEE. The CDR3 coding sequence is TGTGCCAGCAGCGCCAACAGGGTAGGAAACACCATATATTTT. This encodes CASSANRVGNTIYF.

CDR3 coding DNA: TGTGCCAGCAGTCCCGGGACAGGGGGTAGGACAGATACGCAGTATTTT. It specifies CASSPGTGGRTDTQYF. V gene TRBV27 combines with J gene TRBJ2-3; 11 bases line up with TRBD1. Trimming took 5 bases from V and 3 from J; bases not matched to a gene: 7. The CDR3 spans 16 residues. Germline loops: CDR1 MNHEY, CDR2 SMNVEV (reference sequence).

V gene TRBV6-5 combines with J gene TRBJ1-2; D ambiguous. The germline V gene has CDR1 MNHEY and CDR2 SVGAGI. Trimming shortened V by 7 bases and J by 2 bases, and 17 bases separated the two germline ends. The CDR3 is 15 residues long. The CDR3 loop is CASNPQGPGNYGYTF. CDR3 DNA: TGTGCCAGCAACCCCCAAGGGCCGGGGAACTATGGCTACACCTTC.

This clone came up once. The chain carries TRBV30 and TRBJ2-7; 7 nucleotides align to TRBD1. J lost 6 bases, V lost 5 bases, and 10 bases had no gene match. The CDR3 loop spans 13 amino acids. The germline V gene has CDR1 GTSNPN and CDR2 SVGIG (reference sequence). The CDR3 DNA is TGTGCCTGGCGACAGGGTCCTCTTAGCGAGCAGTACTTC. This codes for CAWRQGPLSEQYF.

The CDR3 loop is CASSQRTSVTYEQYF. The CDR3, as DNA: TGTGCCAGCAGCCAAAGGACTAGCGTTACCTACGAGCAGTACTTC. V gene TRBV3-1 (or the pseudogene TRBV3-2) combines with J gene TRBJ2-7; 9 nucleotides agree with TRBD2. The CDR3 length is 15 residues. Trimming took 2 bases from V and 2 from J; bases not matched to a gene: 4. Germline CDR1 is LGHDT and CDR2 is YNNKEL (reference sequence).

This clone was found a few times. The chain uses TRBV7-9 and TRBJ2-3; perhaps TRBD2 as D (5 bases). The CDR3 is made up of 14 amino acids. V was pared by 4 bases and J by 2 bases, with 10 bases between. Per germline, CDR1 SEHNR and CDR2 FQNEAQ (reference sequence). In nucleotides, the CDR3 is TGTGCCAGCAGCTATGACTACTCCACAGATACGCAGTATTTT. Translating gives CASSYDYSTDTQYF.

The V call is TRBV28, the J call TRBJ2-7; 8 positions match TRBD2. The CDR3 loop spans 17 amino acids. The junction had 18 bases not matched to a gene; V was cut back by 8 bases and J by 3 bases. CDR1 and CDR2 (germline): MDHEN, SYDVKM. In nucleotides, the CDR3 is TGTGCCAGCTTGCCGGGGGGCTTAGCGGGGCCTGTCTACGAGCAGTACTTC. It encodes CASLPGGLAGPVYEQYF.